The clone carrying this TCR beta chain was recorded at least ten times. Its matching antigen is unknown. The CDR3 is 15 residues long. The V gene end was trimmed by 0 bases and the J gene end by 9 bases; junction bases not matched to a gene: 9. Germline loops: CDR1 KGHDR, CDR2 SFDVKD. Naive CD8 libraries used about 19,000 to 1,000,000 sorted cells and 10%, 30% or 50% RNA. The authors sorted naive CD8 T cells as CD8+CD4-CCR7+CD45RA+. This record comes from a study of molecular identifiers for immune sequencing clone quantification. A single record per CDR3 protein comes from TCRdb applying MiXCR to the PCR reads. The repertoire has some 680,000 distinct CDR3 sequences, approximately 24% of them found once; the top ten carry approximately 0.75%. Findings of the study overall: Spiked Jurkat TCR RNA from one cell was reportedly detectable among around 1 million naive cells.

The sequence came from a human donor in good health. Some libraries in this study had Jurkat cell RNA spiked in. The chain joins TRBV24-1 to TRBJ2-5; TRBD2 aligns across 7 bases. Sequencing was carried out using naive CD8+ T cells from blood, with Jurkat cell RNA spiked in. Subset denoted: FACS-sorted CD8+CD4-CCR7+CD45RA+ naive T cells. The CDR3 region is CATSDLYPSGGAQYF. The CDR3 DNA sequence: TGTGCCACCAGTGATTTGTATCCTAGCGGAGGGGCCCAGTACTTC.